This entry is about one TCR beta chain. The V gene end was trimmed by 5 bases and the J gene end by 9 bases; junction bases not matched to a gene: 11. The CDR3 totals 15 residues. The germline gives CDR1 MNHNS, CDR2 SASEGT. TCRdb independently ran MiXCR on the RT-PCR reads; one entry per CDR3 protein. The sample lists about 540,000 distinct CDR3 sequences; roughly 25% were seen once. The data were obtained in a study of response to subunit inactivated influenza vaccine. The same data also contributed to another study, on T cells expressing NK-cell markers. That source notes: Scientists made TCR beta cDNA using 5'RACE template switching with UMIs.

Sequencing was performed on CD4+ T cells sorted from PBMCs, taken about 12 days after vaccination. J is TRBJ2-1 and V is TRBV6-1; 9 bases match TRBD2. The receptor was isolated from a man aged 50 to 59 who received an inactivated influenza vaccine. This CDR3 reads CASSPQGLAAGEQFF. The CDR3 nucleotides read TGTGCCAGCAGTCCTCAGGGACTAGCCGCAGGTGAGCAGTTCTTC.